The text below deals with one T cell receptor (beta chain). This clone has just a few counts. Its antigen has not been determined. No qualities accompany the bases; no much larger clone lies one base away. Per the germline V gene, SNHLY is the CDR1 and FYNNEI is the CDR2. V is clipped by 6 bases and J by 0 bases, and the sequence between their germline boundaries is 8 bases long. Including cysteine and phenylalanine, the CDR3 has 13 amino acids. Just the 39-base CDR3 DNA is kept, in frame starting at base 1. The record originates from a study of cytomegalovirus exposure and HLA in healthy donors listed by TCRdb under 2017. Broadly, across the study: In an earlier analysis of 587 of the donors, 276 Gb of sequence data and 117 million unique TCR beta sequences from approximately 180 million T cells were reported. A later analysis re-examined previously published TCR beta repertoires from more than 600 donors and added high-resolution HLA genotyping to investigate patterns of TCR occurrence. Using immunosequencing, the study profiled T cell repertoires from 500 to 800 subjects and related those repertoires to cytomegalovirus serostatus. In an earlier analysis of around 540 of the donors, high-throughput TCR beta sequencing was used to judge whether each TCR beta V gene segment behaved as functional or pseudogenic. A separate validation cohort of roughly 130 different subjects was used in addition to the approximately 610-subject first cohort. A handful of DR-DQ haplotypes were handled as single units for association and clustering because linkage in the cohort was strong. Among the roughly 400 genotyped donors, approximately 82% belonged to the genetic ancestry cluster associated with self-reported Caucasian donors. The study aimed to test whether cataloging public T cell receptors could reveal signatures of past pathogen exposure. About 300 gigabases of sequencing data and tens of millions of unique TCR sequences were included in an early release covering around 650 HLA-typed donors. To predict cytomegalovirus infection status, the study brought together high-throughput TCR immunosequencing, statistical association of individual TCRs with disease status, and machine learning. Typing coverage varied by locus: roughly 620-640 donors for A, B, C, DRB1 and DQB1; more than 500 for DQA1; over 600 for DPA1; 400 to 480 for DPB1. All discovery cohort repertoires had been generated on a single sequencing platform. Rather than using new phenotypic data, the later analysis identified candidate immune exposures from TCR beta sequences and from how often those sequences occurred across donors. On average, about 240,000 unique TCR beta nucleotide sequences were sequenced per donor among 398 genotyped donors of the cohort, with approximately 18% of those sequences being non-productive. Donor age, sex, ethnicity and CMV serostatus were compiled together with the repertoire data. A later genetic analysis took genome-wide SNP genotypes for about three fifths of the 666 donors and used that subset as a discovery cohort. HLA typing covered class I and class II loci at four-digit resolution.

General conclusions and limits of the study: The 87-base-pair reads could not distinguish some IMGT-functional V segments, including TRBV6-2 and TRBV6-3, so those segments were excluded. Most TCR sequences were observed very rarely across donors, whereas some public TCRs were present in many individuals. When HLA alleles, especially DR and DQ, strongly co-occurred, attributing TCR associations to individual alleles was difficult. The authors suggested that the approach could potentially be generalized to other disease states and immunological phenotypes. Correlated functional status among segregating V segments might be attributable to linkage disequilibrium, but an unknown experimental factor could not be ruled out. The earlier analysis of approximately 560 of the donors excluded some 15 rarely observed V segments, including chromosome 9 orphons, because counts were too low. According to a later analysis, most CMV-associated TCR beta chains appeared to be HLA-restricted, and the HLA associations seemed to be driven largely by CMV exposure. Sequencing depth was assumed to be roughly uniform across donors in the presence/absence analyses, though that assumption may not hold. According to a later genetic analysis, donors in an Asian-associated ancestry cluster had fewer N-insertions in productive TCRs than the approximately 710-donor mean. In a later analysis, TCR association rates were found to vary across HLA loci, with the most associated TCRs seen for DRB1 alleles and the fewest for HLA-C alleles. A cluster of highly shared sequence variants was judged likely to be a technical artifact of the sequencing pipeline. At a false discovery rate of 0.05, a later analysis linked around 17,000 TCR beta sequences to specific HLA alleles. Immune exposure information for the cohort was limited to CMV serostatus. Several of the top co-occurrence clusters appeared to be linked to parvovirus B19, influenza, CMV and Epstein-Barr virus, according to a later analysis. In vitro tests confirmed that three of the cytomegalovirus-associated TCR beta chains recognize cytomegalovirus antigens. In both the original and validation cohorts, the classifier was reported to diagnose cytomegalovirus status with high specificity and sensitivity. Broadly in line with IMGT annotations, most TCR beta V segments showed up in productive rearrangements about 87% or about 30% of the time in an earlier analysis of around 600 of the donors. Because HLA typing was missing for some donors at each locus, association tests included only the typed subset. The cohort was sequenced for TCR beta chains only, and without alpha or paired-chain data the features that could be detected were limited. A further reported finding was that TCR beta sequences accurately predicted the HLA-A and HLA-B alleles for most subjects in the first cohort. A later analysis found that HLA-associated TCR beta chains were more clonally expanded and had lower generation probabilities than equally common non-associated chains. A later genetic analysis associated a missense DCLRE1C variant with V-gene and J-gene trimming of TCR beta chains, and an independent cohort replicated the association. The study listed approximately 160 TCR beta chains as associated with cytomegalovirus.

The cohort was made up of about 670 healthy bone marrow donors. All cohort members were sampled while nominally healthy, although unrecorded immune exposures were likely present. The donor was CMV seropositive and belonged to the group of 250 to 300 seropositive cohort members. Every donor gave a peripheral blood sample, and the peripheral blood mononuclear cells from that sample were used for TCR beta sequencing. Genomic DNA extraction from the blood cell samples was performed with the Qiagen DNeasy Blood Extraction Kit. Libraries were built with the immunoSEQ multiplex PCR assay. For the multiplex PCR, a mixture combining 60 forward primers for TCR Vbeta segments and 13 reverse primers for TCR Jbeta segments was used. Amplification of the CDR3 region of rearranged TCR beta genes was performed with a multiplex PCR assay on genomic DNA. Amplified TCR beta libraries were sequenced as 87-base-pair reads on the Illumina HiSeq System. Processing in the source paper ran as follows. Across the 500 to 850 repertoires, a later analysis counted about 81 million unique TCR beta chains, around 11 million of which were shared by at least two donors. A nearest-neighbor algorithm error-corrected the raw reads and collapsed the reads into unique sequences, merging closely related sequences to remove PCR and sequencing errors. CDR3 sequences were aligned to IMGT reference sequences to assign V, D and J gene segments. For a sequence to be retained, at least a six-nucleotide match to both a V gene segment and a J gene segment was required. A rearrangement counted as productive if the CDR3 had no stop codons and remained in frame with V and J, and every other rearrangement counted as non-productive. Following IMGT convention, CDR3 was defined as the stretch from the second conserved V-encoded cysteine to the conserved J-encoded phenylalanine. Sequences without an unambiguous match to a single V gene segment were excluded from the earlier analysis of 587 of the donors. In an earlier analysis of several hundred of the donors, V segments were called functional above 56.7% productive rearrangements and were called segregating when the between-donor standard deviation exceeded 5%. To diagnose cytomegalovirus status from the catalog of TCR beta chain sequences, a statistical classification framework was built. In a later analysis, V and J genes were assigned by comparing TCR nucleotide sequences against IMGT/GENE-DB human TR gene sequences. Using the TCRdist pipeline, a later analysis assigned CDR3 sequences along with most-parsimonious VDJ recombination scenarios. In a later analysis, every TCR beta chain was defined by the combination of its CDR3 amino acid sequence and its V-gene family, and reads without a unique V-gene family were dropped. In a later analysis, 450 to 600 highly shared, low-generation-probability nucleotide sequences were removed to address suspected cross-contamination and a sequencing artifact. A later analysis calculated a clonal expansion index for each public chain from normalized within-repertoire ranks of inferred template counts. Generation probabilities in a later analysis came from a VDJ recombination model fitted to out-of-frame rearrangements, and those results were checked against IGoR. Hypergeometric tests were used in a later analysis to score TCR-TCR, TCR-HLA and TCR-CMV co-occurrence, with a repertoire-size bias correction applied to the TCR pairs. In a later analysis, false discovery rates were estimated by permuting HLA or CMV assignments 20 times. In a later analysis, co-occurring TCRs were grouped using DBSCAN, and TCRdist sequence similarity was added for clustering within HLA-allele-positive subsets. For co-occurrence clustering, repertoires with fewer than 30,000 or more than 120,000 public chains were excluded, along with four or five repertoires with anomalous nucleotide sharing. TCRdb retrieved this table from immuneACCESS and kept in-frame rearrangements only. Not all clones are present; in checked studies, unresolved V genes account for under half, and no reason is known for the remainder. The V and J calls and clone size were taken over from that table, and D and trimming were inferred from the DNA. The sample includes 100,000 to 150,000 clones, with 8% to 11% observed a single time. The ten largest make up approximately 4.5% of the sample.

The clonotype comes from a young woman in good health and CMV-seropositive. The rearranged segments are TRBV2 and TRBJ1-1, with the D gene too uncertain to name. Sequenced: PBMCs. The CDR3 protein is CASSAGLNTEAFF. The base sequence is TGTGCCAGCAGCGCAGGCCTGAACACTGAAGCTTTCTTT.